This T cell receptor beta chain was found in a study of cytomegalovirus exposure and HLA in healthy donors. The study, taken as a whole, reports: Being indistinguishable, some V segments were excluded, TRBV6-2 and TRBV6-3 among them. The authors listed 150 to 200 TCR beta chains as cytomegalovirus-associated.

A multiplex PCR was run with 60 Vbeta primers and 13 Jbeta primers. Method: immunoSEQ multiplex PCR; TCRdb's copy keeps in-frame clones and lacks some. The sample has 120,000 to 150,000 clones, 65% to 75% seen once. Germline CDR1 is SGHRS and CDR2 is YFSETQ. CDR3 length: 15 amino acids. V dropped 4 bases and J dropped 1 base, with 14 bases sitting between them. Note on this clone: Antigen: not known.

The genes are TRBV5-1 and TRBJ2-5; D is possibly TRBD2 (6 bases). The clonotype originates from a man aged 55 to 70 in good health and CMV-seronegative. Sequenced: PBMCs. The CDR3 nucleotides are TGCGCCAGCAGCCCCCGAAGGGACTCCCAAGAGACCCAGTACTTC. It is translated as CASSPRRDSQETQYF.